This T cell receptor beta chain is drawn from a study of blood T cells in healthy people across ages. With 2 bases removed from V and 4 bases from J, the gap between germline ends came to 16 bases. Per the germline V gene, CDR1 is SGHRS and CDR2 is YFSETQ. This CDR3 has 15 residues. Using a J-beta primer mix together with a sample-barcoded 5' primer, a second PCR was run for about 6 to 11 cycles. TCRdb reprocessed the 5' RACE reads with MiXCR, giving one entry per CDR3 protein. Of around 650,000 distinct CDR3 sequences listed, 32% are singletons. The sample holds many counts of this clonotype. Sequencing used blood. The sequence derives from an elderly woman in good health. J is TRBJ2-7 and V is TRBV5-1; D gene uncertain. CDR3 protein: CASSLIYGREYEQYF. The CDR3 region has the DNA TGCGCCAGCAGCTTAATCTACGGTAGAGAATACGAGCAGTACTTC.